The source of this TCR beta chain is a study of PD-L1 blockade in urothelial cancer. Study at large: About 85% of the 29 patients were men with bladder-origin urothelial cancer. Anywhere from 0 to 3 prior chemotherapy regimens had been received by patients. Blood was evaluated 3 weeks (second dose) and 6 weeks after therapy began.

The repertoire was sequenced with immunoSEQ multiplex PCR; TCRdb's copy has only in-frame clones and lacks some. The sample includes about 29,000 clones, around 90% of them seen just once. Anywhere from 1 to 8 samples came from each patient, spanning pretreatment and on-treatment. Germline V CDR1 and CDR2: MDHEN, SYDVKM. The ends were cut back, 3 bases at V and 3 bases at J, with 15 bases in the middle. The CDR3 extends over 15 amino acids. This clonotype originated in a man aged 50 to 60 with urothelial cancer. The source material was PBMCs, sampled around atezolizumab (anti-PD-L1) treatment. This chain connects TRBV28 to TRBJ2-7, with no clear D. The CDR3 here is CASSFQEVLRYEQYF. The CDR3 DNA is TGTGCCAGCAGTTTTCAGGAAGTCCTTCGCTACGAGCAGTACTTC.